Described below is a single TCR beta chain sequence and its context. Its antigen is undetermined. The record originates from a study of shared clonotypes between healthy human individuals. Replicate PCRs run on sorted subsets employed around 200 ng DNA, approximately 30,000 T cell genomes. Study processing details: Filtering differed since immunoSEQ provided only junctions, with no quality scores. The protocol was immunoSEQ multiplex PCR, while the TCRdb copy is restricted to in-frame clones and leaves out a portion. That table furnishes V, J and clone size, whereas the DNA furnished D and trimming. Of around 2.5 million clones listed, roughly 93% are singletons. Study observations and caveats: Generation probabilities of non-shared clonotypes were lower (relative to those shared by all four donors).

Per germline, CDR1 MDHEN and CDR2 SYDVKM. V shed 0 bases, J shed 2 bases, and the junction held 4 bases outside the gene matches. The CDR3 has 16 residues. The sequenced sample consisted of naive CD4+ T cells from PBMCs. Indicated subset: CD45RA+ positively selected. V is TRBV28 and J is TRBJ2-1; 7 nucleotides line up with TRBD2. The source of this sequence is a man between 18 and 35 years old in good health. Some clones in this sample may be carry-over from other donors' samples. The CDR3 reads CASSLWSGGPYNEQFF. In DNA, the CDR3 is TGTGCCAGCAGTTTATGGTCGGGGGGACCCTACAATGAGCAGTTCTTC. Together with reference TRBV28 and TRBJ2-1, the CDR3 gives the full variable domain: DVKVTQSSRYLVKRTGEKVFLECVQDMDHENMFWYRQDPGLGLRLIYFSYDVKMKEKGDIPEGYSVSREKKERFSLILESASTNQTSMYLCASSLWSGGPYNEQFFGPGTRLTVL.